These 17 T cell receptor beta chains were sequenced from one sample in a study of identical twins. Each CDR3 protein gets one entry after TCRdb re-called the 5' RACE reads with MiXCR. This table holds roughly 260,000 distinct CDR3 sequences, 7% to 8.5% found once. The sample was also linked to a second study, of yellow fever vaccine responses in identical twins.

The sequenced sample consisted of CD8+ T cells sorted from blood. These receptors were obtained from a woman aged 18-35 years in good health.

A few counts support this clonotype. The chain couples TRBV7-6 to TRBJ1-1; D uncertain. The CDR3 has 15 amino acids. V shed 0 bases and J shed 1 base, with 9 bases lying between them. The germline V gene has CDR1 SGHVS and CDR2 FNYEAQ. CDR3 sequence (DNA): TGTGCCAGCAGCTTAGCGCCAGATCAGAACACTGAAGCTTTCTTT. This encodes CASSLAPDQNTEAFF.

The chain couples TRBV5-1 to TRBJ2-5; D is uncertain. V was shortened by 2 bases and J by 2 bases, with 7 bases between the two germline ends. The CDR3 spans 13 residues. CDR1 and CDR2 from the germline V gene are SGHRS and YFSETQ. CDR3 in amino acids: CASSLKEQETQYF. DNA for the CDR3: TGCGCCAGCAGCTTAAAGGAGCAAGAGACCCAGTACTTC. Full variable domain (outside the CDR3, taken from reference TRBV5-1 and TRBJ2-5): KAGVTQTPRYLIKTRGQQVTLSCSPISGHRSVSWYQQTPGQGLQFLFEYFSETQRNKGNFPGRFSGRQFSNSRSEMNVSTLELGDSALYLCASSLKEQETQYFGPGTRLLVL.

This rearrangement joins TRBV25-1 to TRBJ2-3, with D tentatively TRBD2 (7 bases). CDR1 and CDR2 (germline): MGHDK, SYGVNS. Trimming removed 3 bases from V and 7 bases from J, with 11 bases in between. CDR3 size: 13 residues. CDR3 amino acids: CASSEGGHNTQYF. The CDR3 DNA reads TGTGCCAGCAGTGAGGGGGGGCATAATACGCAGTATTTT.

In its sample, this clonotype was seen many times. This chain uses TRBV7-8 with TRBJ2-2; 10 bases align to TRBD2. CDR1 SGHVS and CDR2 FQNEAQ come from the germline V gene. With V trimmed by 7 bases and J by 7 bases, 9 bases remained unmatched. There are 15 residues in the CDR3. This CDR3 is CASTALAGAGGELFF. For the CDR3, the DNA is TGTGCCAGCACCGCCCTAGCGGGAGCGGGCGGGGAGCTGTTTTTT.

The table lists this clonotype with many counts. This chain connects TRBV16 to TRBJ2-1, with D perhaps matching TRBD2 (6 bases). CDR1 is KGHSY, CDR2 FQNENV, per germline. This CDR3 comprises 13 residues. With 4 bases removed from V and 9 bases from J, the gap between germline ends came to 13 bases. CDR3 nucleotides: TGTGCCAGCAGCCCCCCGGGCGGGGTTGAGCAGTTCTTC. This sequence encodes CASSPPGGVEQFF.

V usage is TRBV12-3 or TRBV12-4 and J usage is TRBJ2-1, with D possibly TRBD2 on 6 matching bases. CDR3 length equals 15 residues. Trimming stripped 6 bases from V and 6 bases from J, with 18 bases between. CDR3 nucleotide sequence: TGTGCCAGCAGCACACCTTCCGGGAGCCTCAATGAGCAGTTCTTC. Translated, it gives CASSTPSGSLNEQFF.

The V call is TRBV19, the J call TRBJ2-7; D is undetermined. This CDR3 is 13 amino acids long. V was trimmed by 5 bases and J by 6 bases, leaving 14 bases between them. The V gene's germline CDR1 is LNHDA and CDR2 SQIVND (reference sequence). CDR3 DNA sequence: TGTGCCAGTAGTGACGGCGTTCATAGCGAGCAGTACGTC. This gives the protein CASSDGVHSEQYV.

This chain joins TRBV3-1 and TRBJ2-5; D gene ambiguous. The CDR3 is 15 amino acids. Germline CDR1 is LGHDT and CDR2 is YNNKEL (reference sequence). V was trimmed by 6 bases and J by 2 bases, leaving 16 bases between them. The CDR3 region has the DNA TGTGCCAGCAGTAACCGTCCACATCTTCAAGAGACCCAGTACTTC. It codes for CASSNRPHLQETQYF.

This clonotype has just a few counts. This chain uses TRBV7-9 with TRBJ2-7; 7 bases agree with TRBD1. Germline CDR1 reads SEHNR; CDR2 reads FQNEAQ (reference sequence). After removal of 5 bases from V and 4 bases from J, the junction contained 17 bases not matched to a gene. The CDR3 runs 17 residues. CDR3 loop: CASSPQTGQDEPYEQYF. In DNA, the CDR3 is TGTGCCAGCAGCCCACAGACCGGACAGGATGAACCGTACGAGCAGTACTTC.

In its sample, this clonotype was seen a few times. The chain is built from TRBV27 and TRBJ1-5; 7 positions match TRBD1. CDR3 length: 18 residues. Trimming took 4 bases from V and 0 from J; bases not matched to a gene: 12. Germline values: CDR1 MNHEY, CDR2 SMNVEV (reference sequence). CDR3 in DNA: TGTGCCAGCAGTTCTGCCCGGGACAGAAAGTATAGCAATCAGCCCCAGCATTTT. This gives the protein CASSSARDRKYSNQPQHF.

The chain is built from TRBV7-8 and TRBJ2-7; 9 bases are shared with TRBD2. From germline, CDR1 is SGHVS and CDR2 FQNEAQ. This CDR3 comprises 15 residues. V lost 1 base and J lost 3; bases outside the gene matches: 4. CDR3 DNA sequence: TGTGCCAGCAGCTTAGAAATAGCGGGGGACTACGAGCAGTACTTC. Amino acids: CASSLEIAGDYEQYF. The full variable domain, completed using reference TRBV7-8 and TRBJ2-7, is GAGVSQSPRYKVAKRGQDVALRCDPISGHVSLFWYQQALGQGPEFLTYFQNEAQLDKSGLPSDRFFAERPEGSVSTLKIQRTQQEDSAVYLCASSLEIAGDYEQYFGPGTRLTVT.

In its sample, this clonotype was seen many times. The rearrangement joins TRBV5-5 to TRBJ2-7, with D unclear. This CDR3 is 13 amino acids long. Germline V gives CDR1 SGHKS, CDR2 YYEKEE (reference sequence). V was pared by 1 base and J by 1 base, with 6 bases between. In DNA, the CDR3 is TGTGCCAGCAGCTTGATCGAATCCTACGAGCAGTACTTC. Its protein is CASSLIESYEQYF. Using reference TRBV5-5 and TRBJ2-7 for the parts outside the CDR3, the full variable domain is DAGVTQSPTHLIKTRGQQVTLRCSPISGHKSVSWYQQVLGQGPQFIFQYYEKEERGRGNFPDRFSARQFPNYSSELNVNALLLGDSALYLCASSLIESYEQYFGPGTRLTVT.

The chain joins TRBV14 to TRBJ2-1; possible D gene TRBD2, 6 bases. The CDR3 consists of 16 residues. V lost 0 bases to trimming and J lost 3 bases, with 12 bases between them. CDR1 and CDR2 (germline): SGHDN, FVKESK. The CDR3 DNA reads TGTGCCAGCAGCCAAGATCTAGGGACTTACTACAATGAGCAGTTCTTC. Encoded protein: CASSQDLGTYYNEQFF. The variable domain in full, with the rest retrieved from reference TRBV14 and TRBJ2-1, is EAGVTQFPSHSVIEKGQTVTLRCDPISGHDNLYWYRRVMGKEIKFLLHFVKESKQDESGMPNNRFLAERTGGTYSTLKVQPAELEDSGVYFCASSQDLGTYYNEQFFGPGTRLTVL.

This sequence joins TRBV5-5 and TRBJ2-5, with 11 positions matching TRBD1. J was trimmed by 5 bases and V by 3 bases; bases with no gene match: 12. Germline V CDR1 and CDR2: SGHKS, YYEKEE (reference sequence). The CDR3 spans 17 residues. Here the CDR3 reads CASSSEPDRGRWETQYF. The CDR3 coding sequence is TGTGCCAGCAGCTCCGAACCGGACAGGGGGCGGTGGGAGACCCAGTACTTC.

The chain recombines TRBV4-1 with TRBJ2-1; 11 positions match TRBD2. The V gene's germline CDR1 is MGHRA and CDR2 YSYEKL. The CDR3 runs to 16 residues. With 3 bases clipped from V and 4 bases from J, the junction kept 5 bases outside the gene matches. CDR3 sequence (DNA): TGCGCCAGCAGCCACCCTCGACTAGCGGGGTACAATGAGCAGTTCTTC. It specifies CASSHPRLAGYNEQFF.

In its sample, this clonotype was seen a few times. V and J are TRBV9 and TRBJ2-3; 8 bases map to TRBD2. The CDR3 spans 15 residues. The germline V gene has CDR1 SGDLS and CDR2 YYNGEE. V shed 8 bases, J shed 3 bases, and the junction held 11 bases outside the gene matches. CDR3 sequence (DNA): TGTGCCAGTTCACGGGGGGGCGTGGAGACAGATACGCAGTATTTT. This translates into CASSRGGVETDTQYF. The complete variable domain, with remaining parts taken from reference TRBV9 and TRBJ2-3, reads DSGVTQTPKHLITATGQRVTLRCSPRSGDLSVYWYQQSLDQGLQFLIQYYNGEERAKGNILERFSAQQFPDLHSELNLSSLELGDSALYFCASSRGGVETDTQYFGPGTRLTVL.

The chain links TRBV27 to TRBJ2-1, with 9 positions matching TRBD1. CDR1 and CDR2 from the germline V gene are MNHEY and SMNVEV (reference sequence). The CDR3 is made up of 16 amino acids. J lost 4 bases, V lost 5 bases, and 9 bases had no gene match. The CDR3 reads CASSLKQGAIYNEQFF. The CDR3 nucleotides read TGTGCCAGCAGTCTAAAACAGGGGGCCATATACAATGAGCAGTTCTTC.